What follows is one T cell receptor (beta chain) and its context. The data were taken from a study of cytomegalovirus exposure and HLA in healthy donors. Primers included in the PCR were 60 Vbeta and 13 Jbeta primers. The protocol was immunoSEQ multiplex PCR, while the TCRdb copy is restricted to in-frame clones and leaves out a portion. In all, the sample yields about 130,000 clones. The V gene lost 2 bases and the J gene lost 3 bases, with 9 bases spanning the gap. The germline gives CDR1 SGHDT, CDR2 YYEEEE. The CDR3 runs 13 residues. Sample: PBMCs. This clonotype was sampled from a man younger than 30 in good health and CMV-seronegative. The chain combines TRBV5-6 with TRBJ2-7, with a possible D match to TRBD1 (6 bases). CDR3 amino acids: CASSFGTNYEQYF. CDR3 nucleotide sequence: TGTGCCAGCAGCTTCGGGACAAACTACGAGCAGTACTTC.